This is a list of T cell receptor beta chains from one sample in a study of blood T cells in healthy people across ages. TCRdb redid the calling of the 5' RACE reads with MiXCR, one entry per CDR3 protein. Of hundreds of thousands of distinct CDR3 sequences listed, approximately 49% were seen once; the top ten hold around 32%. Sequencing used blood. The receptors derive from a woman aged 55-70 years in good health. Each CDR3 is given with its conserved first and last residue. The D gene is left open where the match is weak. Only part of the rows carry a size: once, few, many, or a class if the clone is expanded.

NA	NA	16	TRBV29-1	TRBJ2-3	CSVVPAVGSRTDTQYF	TGCAGCGTTGTCCCCGCAGTAGGTTCCCGCACGGATACGCAGTATTTT
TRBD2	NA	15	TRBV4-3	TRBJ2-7	CASSQGAGVVYEQYF	TGCGCCAGCAGCCAAGGAGCGGGAGTTGTTTACGAGCAGTACTTC
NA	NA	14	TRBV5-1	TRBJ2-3	CAGSLRQSTDTQYF	TGCGCCGGCAGCTTGCGACAGAGCACAGATACGCAGTATTTT
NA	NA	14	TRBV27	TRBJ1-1	CASISDFGMHEAFF	TGTGCCAGCATTAGCGACTTCGGGATGCATGAAGCTTTCTTT
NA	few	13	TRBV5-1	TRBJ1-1	CASSKDLDTEAFF	TGCGCCAGCAGCAAGGACCTCGACACTGAAGCTTTCTTT
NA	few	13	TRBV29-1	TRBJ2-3	CSVENSGTDTQYF	TGCAGCGTTGAGAACTCAGGCACAGATACGCAGTATTTT
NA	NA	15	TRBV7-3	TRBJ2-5	CASSSRAGSKETQYF	TGTGCCAGCAGCTCCAGGGCAGGATCGAAAGAGACCCAGTACTTC
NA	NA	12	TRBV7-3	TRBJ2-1	CASSLRSNEQFF	TGTGCCAGCAGCTTACGTAGCAACGAGCAGTTCTTC
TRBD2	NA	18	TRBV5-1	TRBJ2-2	CASSGSSLAALNTGELFF	TGCGCCAGCAGCGGTTCGTCACTAGCGGCCTTGAACACCGGGGAGCTGTTTTTT
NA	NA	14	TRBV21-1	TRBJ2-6	CASVSRNGANVPTF	TGTGCCAGCGTCTCGAGGAATGGGGCCAACGTCCCGACTTTC
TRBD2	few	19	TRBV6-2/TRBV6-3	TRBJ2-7	CASSYGDGWGGDYSYEQYF	TGTGCCAGCAGTTACGGCGACGGCTGGGGTGGGGACTATTCCTACGAGCAGTACTTC
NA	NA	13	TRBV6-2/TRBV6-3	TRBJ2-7	CASRIDRTYEQYF	TGTGCCAGCAGGATCGACAGGACCTACGAGCAGTACTTC
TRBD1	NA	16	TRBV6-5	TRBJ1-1	CASSYSVTGQSTEAFF	TGTGCCAGCAGTTACTCGGTGACAGGGCAGTCCACTGAAGCTTTCTTT
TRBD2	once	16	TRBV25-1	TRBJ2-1	CASFQTGLAGYNEQFF	TGTGCCAGCTTCCAGACGGGACTAGCGGGATACAATGAGCAGTTCTTC
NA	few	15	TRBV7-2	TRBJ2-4	CASSLEGAGKNIQYF	TGTGCCAGCAGCCTTGAAGGGGCTGGCAAAAACATTCAGTACTTC
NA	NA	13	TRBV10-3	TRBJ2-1	CAIMVTPGETQFF	TGTGCCATCATGGTGACACCGGGAGAGACCCAGTTCTTC
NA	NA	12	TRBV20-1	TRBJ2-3	CSAINLTDTQYF	TGCAGTGCTATAAATTTAACAGATACGCAGTATTTT
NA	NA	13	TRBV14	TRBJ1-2	CASSQGFYYGCTF	TGTGCCAGCAGCCAAGGGTTCTACTATGGCTGCACCTTC
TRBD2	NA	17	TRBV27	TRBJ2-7	CASSPRGLAGDSYEQYF	TGTGCCAGCAGTCCTCGGGGACTAGCGGGAGACTCTTACGAGCAGTACTTC
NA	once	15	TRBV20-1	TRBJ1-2	CSAREEGGEGCGYTF	TGCAGTGCTAGAGAAGAGGGTGGGGAGGGGTGTGGCTACACCTTC
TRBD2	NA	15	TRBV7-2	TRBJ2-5	CASSLVGTSGNEQYF	TGTGCCAGCAGCTTAGTGGGGACTAGTGGGAATGAGCAGTACTTC
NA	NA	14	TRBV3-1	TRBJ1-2	CASSLRLDGYGYTF	TGTGCCAGCAGCCTAAGACTGGACGGCTATGGCTACACCTTC
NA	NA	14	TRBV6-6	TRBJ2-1	CASSYPAGIHEQFF	TGTGCCAGCAGTTACCCGGCGGGAATCCATGAGCAGTTCTTC
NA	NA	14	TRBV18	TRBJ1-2	CASSSDSANYGYTF	TGTGCCAGCTCTTCGGACAGCGCTAACTATGGCTACACCTTC
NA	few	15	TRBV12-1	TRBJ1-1	CASIPRSTLNTEAFF	TGTGCCAGCATCCCACGGTCCACCTTGAACACTGAAGCTTTCTTT
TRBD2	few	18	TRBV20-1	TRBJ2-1	CSALGLAGDRYTDNEQFF	TGCAGTGCTCTGGGACTAGCGGGAGATAGATACACCGACAATGAGCAGTTCTTC
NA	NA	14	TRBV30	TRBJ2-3	CAWGLGTSPDTQYF	TGTGCCTGGGGTCTAGGCACGAGCCCGGATACGCAGTATTTT
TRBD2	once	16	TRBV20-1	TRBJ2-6	CSGTEREAQWANVLTF	TGCAGTGGGACGGAGCGGGAGGCCCAGTGGGCCAACGTCCTGACTTTC
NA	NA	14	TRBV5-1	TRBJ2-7	CASSTPTGTYEQYF	TGCGCCAGCAGCACCCCCACAGGGACCTACGAGCAGTACTTC
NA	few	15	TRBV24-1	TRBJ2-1	CATSEARQGGNEQFF	TGTGCCACCAGTGAAGCGAGACAGGGAGGCAATGAGCAGTTCTTC
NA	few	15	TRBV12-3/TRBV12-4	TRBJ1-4	CASSSGMGYREKLFF	TGTGCCAGCAGTTCGGGGATGGGGTATAGGGAAAAACTGTTTTTT
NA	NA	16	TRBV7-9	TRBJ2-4	CASSLDAGLAKNIQYF	TGTGCCAGCAGCTTAGACGCGGGACTAGCCAAAAACATTCAGTACTTC
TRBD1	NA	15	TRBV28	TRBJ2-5	CASSSLQGVGETQYF	TGTGCCAGCAGCTCGCTACAGGGGGTTGGCGAGACCCAGTACTTC
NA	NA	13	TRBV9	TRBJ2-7	CASSGATSNEQYF	TGTGCCAGCAGCGGCGCTACCTCAAATGAGCAGTACTTC
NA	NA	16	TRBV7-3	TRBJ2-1	CASSFRTRPPGNEQFF	TGTGCCAGCAGCTTTAGGACAAGGCCTCCCGGCAATGAGCAGTTCTTC
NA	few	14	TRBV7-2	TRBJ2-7	CASSLATQAYEQYF	TGTGCCAGCAGCTTAGCGACCCAAGCCTACGAGCAGTACTTC
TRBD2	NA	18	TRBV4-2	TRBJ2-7	CASSQEGQAGGPTYEPYF	TGTGCCAGCAGCCAAGAGGGGCAAGCGGGAGGGCCCACCTACGAGCCGTACTTC
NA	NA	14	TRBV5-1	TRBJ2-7	CASRNDPRGYEQYF	TGCGCCAGCAGAAACGACCCGCGGGGCTACGAGCAGTACTTC
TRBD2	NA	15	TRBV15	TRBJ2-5	CATRGTSGRYETQYF	TGTGCCACCAGAGGGACTAGCGGGAGATATGAGACCCAGTACTTC
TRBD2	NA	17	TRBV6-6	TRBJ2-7	CASSFTLGLAGEDEQYF	TGTGCCAGCAGTTTCACCCTTGGACTGGCGGGAGAGGACGAGCAGTACTTC
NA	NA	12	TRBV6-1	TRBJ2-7	CASVGFTYEQYF	TGTGCCAGCGTAGGGTTCACCTACGAGCAGTACTTC
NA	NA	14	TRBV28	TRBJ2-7	CASRRASAYYEQYF	TGTGCCAGCCGGCGGGCTAGCGCATACTACGAGCAGTACTTC
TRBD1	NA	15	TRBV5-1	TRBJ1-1	CASLGDRGRDTEAFF	TGCGCCAGCCTAGGGGACAGGGGGCGCGACACTGAAGCTTTCTTT
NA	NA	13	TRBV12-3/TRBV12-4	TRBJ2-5	CAGSFWRGETQYF	TGTGCCGGCAGTTTTTGGAGGGGTGAGACCCAGTACTTC
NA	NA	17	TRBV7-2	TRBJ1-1	CASNLRAGRTLNTEAFF	TGTGCCAGCAATCTAAGGGCAGGGCGGACTCTGAACACTGAAGCTTTCTTT
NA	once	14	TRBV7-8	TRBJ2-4	CASSVTSRPNIQYF	TGTGCCAGCAGCGTAACTAGCAGGCCAAACATTCAGTACTTC
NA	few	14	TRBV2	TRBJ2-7	CASSGTIPSYEQYF	TGTGCCAGCTCAGGGACGATCCCTAGTTACGAGCAGTACTTC
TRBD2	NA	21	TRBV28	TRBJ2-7	CASSSSSLLAGVGYKSYEQYF	TGTGCCAGCAGTTCTTCCTCTTTACTAGCGGGAGTTGGATACAAGTCCTACGAGCAGTACTTC
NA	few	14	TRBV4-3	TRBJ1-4	CASSQDWALEKLFF	TGCGCCAGCAGCCAAGATTGGGCTTTGGAAAAACTGTTTTTT
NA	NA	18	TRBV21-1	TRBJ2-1	CASSNRGTGNSSYNEQFF	TGTGCCAGCAGCAACCGCGGGACAGGGAATTCCTCCTACAATGAGCAGTTCTTC
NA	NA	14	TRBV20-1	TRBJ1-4	CSARPSGLREKLFF	TGCAGTGCTAGACCGTCGGGGTTGAGAGAAAAACTGTTTTTT